The 13 T cell receptor beta chains below come from one sample, sequenced in a study of blood T cell repertoires in COVID-19. Only in-frame clones appear in the TCRdb table, and some are missing; sequencing was by immunoSEQ multiplex PCR. The sample consists of about 220,000 clones, 88% of them appearing once. The specimen was PBMCs or T cells enriched from blood (not recorded which). These receptors all stem from a woman aged 25 to 39 who had recovered from COVID-19.

The gene calls are TRBV6-6 and TRBJ1-2; tentative D call: TRBD1 (6 bases). Germline V gene sequence: CDR1 MNHNY, CDR2 SVGAGI (reference sequence). There are 13 residues in the CDR3. V was trimmed by 5 bases and J by 2 bases, leaving 9 bases between them. The CDR3: CASSPGTNYGYTF. In DNA, the CDR3 is TGTGCCAGCAGTCCCGGGACAAACTATGGCTACACCTTC.

This rearrangement joins TRBV6-5 to TRBJ2-7; 10 bases agree with TRBD1. Germline V gene sequence: CDR1 MNHEY, CDR2 SVGAGI. The V gene end was trimmed by 4 bases and the J gene end by 6 bases; junction bases not matched to a gene: 6. The CDR3 has 14 amino acids. DNA of the CDR3: TGTGCCAGCAGTTCCCAGGACAGGGGGTCCGAGCAGTACTTC. It is translated as CASSSQDRGSEQYF.

This clone showed up just once. CDR3 sequence: CSVENGGLGHEQFF. The CDR3 nucleotides read TGCAGCGTTGAAAATGGGGGCCTGGGCCATGAGCAGTTCTTC. The chain combines TRBV29-1 with TRBJ2-1, with D perhaps TRBD1 (6 bases). V was pared by 2 bases and J by 8 bases, with 16 bases between. CDR1 and CDR2 from the germline V gene are SQVTM and ANQGSEA. CDR3 length equals 14 residues.

As to this clone: One junction end does not reproduce the germline sequence, and a read error may be involved. This rearrangement joins TRBV11-2 to TRBJ2-7; tentatively, D is TRBD2 (6 bases). Germline loops: CDR1 SGHAT, CDR2 FQNNGV. The CDR3 spans 16 residues. CDR3 sequence reads: CATSPPPPGGTYEQYF. The CDR3 region has the DNA TGTGCCACCAGCCCCCCACCACCCGGGGGAACCTACGAGCAGTACTTC.

The chain has TRBV18 and TRBJ2-7; 8 bases align to TRBD1. The CDR3 is 12 residues long. Germline trimming cut 11 bases from V and 5 bases from J; bases unmatched to any gene: 8. CDR1 KGHSH and CDR2 LQKENI come from the germline V gene. The chain's CDR3 is CAGQGIGDEQYF. The CDR3 nucleotides are TGTGCCGGACAGGGCATTGGGGACGAGCAGTACTTC. Full variable domain (rest looked up from reference TRBV18 and TRBJ2-7): NAGVMQNPRHLVRRRGQEARLRCSPMKGHSHVYWYRQLPEEGLKFMVYLQKENIIDESGMPKERFSAEFPKEGPSILRIQQVVRGDSAAYFCAGQGIGDEQYFGPGTRLTVT.

This clone was observed once. CDR3 residues: CASSLGEGITNEKLFF. The CDR3 nucleotides are TGTGCCAGCAGCTTAGGGGAGGGGATTACTAATGAAAAACTGTTTTTT. The gene calls are TRBV7-9 and TRBJ1-4; TRBD1 is a possible D gene (5 bases). The germline CDR1 and CDR2 sequences are SEHNR and FQNEAQ (reference sequence). This CDR3 has 16 residues. V shed 1 base and J shed 2 bases, with 11 bases lying between them.

The V call is TRBV2, the J call TRBJ1-4; 9 bases match TRBD1. The CDR3 is 19 amino acids. CDR1 is SNHLY and CDR2 is FYNNEI in the germline V gene. J gave up 3 bases and V 5 bases, and 16 bases lay outside the gene matches. The CDR3 region is CASSYNLPGTGLSNEKLFF. The CDR3 region has the DNA TGTGCCAGCAGTTACAACTTACCCGGGACAGGGTTGTCTAATGAAAAACTGTTTTTT.

V and J are TRBV6-1 and TRBJ2-6; 8 nucleotides align to TRBD1. The CDR3 spans 16 residues. Germline V CDR1 and CDR2: MNHNS, SASEGT. Trimming removed 2 bases from V and 3 bases from J; junction bases left unmatched: 3. CDR3 amino acids: CASSESQGGGANVLTF. CDR3 DNA: TGTGCCAGCAGTGAATCACAGGGGGGTGGGGCCAACGTCCTGACTTTC.

The chain carries TRBV18 and TRBJ2-1, with 10 nucleotides matching TRBD1. Germline values: CDR1 KGHSH, CDR2 LQKENI. CDR3 size: 20 residues. With V trimmed by 3 bases and J by 8 bases, 22 bases remained unmatched. DNA for the CDR3: TGTGCCAGCTCACCCCCCCGGACAGGGGGGGCCCTTATTAACAGCTATGAGCAGTTCTTC. This codes for CASSPPRTGGALINSYEQFF.

The gene calls are TRBV6-5 and TRBJ1-1; 7 nucleotides align to TRBD1. The CDR3 length is 14 residues. J gave up 0 bases and V 6 bases, and 4 bases lay outside the gene matches. Germline V lookup: CDR1 MNHEY, CDR2 SVGAGI. CDR3 residues: CASRPGQMNTEAFF. CDR3 DNA sequence: TGTGCCAGCAGACCGGGACAGATGAACACTGAAGCTTTCTTT.

The V gene is TRBV20-1, the J gene TRBJ2-1, with D perhaps matching TRBD2 (7 bases). The CDR3 consists of 16 residues. The germline V gene encodes CDR1 DFQATT and CDR2 SNEGSKA (reference sequence). V was pared by 3 bases and J by 1 base, with 16 bases between. The DNA of the CDR3 is TGCAGTGCTAGTTTTGGCGGGGGCGGTTCCTACAATGAGCAGTTCTTC. Translating it yields CSASFGGGGSYNEQFF.

The chain recombines TRBV7-9 with TRBJ1-1; D possibly corresponds to TRBD1 (6 bases). Germline V gene lookup returns CDR1 SEHNR and CDR2 FQNEAQ (reference sequence). The CDR3 totals 11 residues. V lost 8 bases, J lost 6 bases, and 10 bases lay in between. The DNA of the CDR3 is TGTGCCAGCTTCACAGGGCCTGAAGCTTTCTTT. It translates to CASFTGPEAFF. The whole variable domain, remainder taken from reference TRBV7-9 and TRBJ1-1, is DTGVSQNPRHKITKRGQNVTFRCDPISEHNRLYWYRQTLGQGPEFLTYFQNEAQLEKSRLLSDRFSAERPKGSFSTLEIQRTEQGDSAMYLCASFTGPEAFFGQGTRLTVV.

V gene TRBV5-4 combines with J gene TRBJ2-3, with D perhaps matching TRBD1 (5 bases). Trimming left V 1 base short and J 3 bases short, with 6 bases between. In germline, CDR1 is SGHNT, CDR2 YYREEE (reference sequence). The CDR3 extends over 13 amino acids. CDR3 region: CASSLRGTDTQYF. CDR3 nucleotide sequence: TGTGCCAGCAGCTTGAGGGGTACAGATACGCAGTATTTT.